This T cell receptor beta chain was recovered during a study of shared clonotypes between healthy human individuals. Study-wide points: Compared with clonotypes that all four donors shared, non-shared clonotypes had lower generation probabilities.

In regard to this clone: The antigen is undetermined. Because the CDR3 is missing its conserved closing phenylalanine or tryptophan, this is likely a read error. Because the CDR3's place on the DNA is in doubt, the DNA is left out and the CDR3 is given as listed by TCRdb.

Donors, healthy HIV-negative adults, lacked recent acute infections or vaccinations. Division of CD4+ cells produced a CD45RA+ naive subset and a CD45RA-negative memory subset. In germline, CDR1 is SGHVT, CDR2 SQSDAQ. With termini counted, the CDR3 has 8 amino acids. Some 30,000 T cell genomes, or approximately 190 ng DNA, went into the sorted-subset replicate PCRs. TCRdb keeps only in-frame clones here, not all; method: immunoSEQ multiplex PCR. Of around 200,000 clones in the sample, approximately 60% are singletons; the top ten hold about 10%. This sequence joins TRBV7-4 and TRBJ2-7. Sample: memory CD4+ T cells sorted from blood. Noted subset: CD45RA-negative fraction. This sequence originates from a man aged 25-40 years in good health. This CDR3 is CASSLGEH.